This is a list of T cell receptor beta chains from one sample in a study of tumor-infiltrating lymphocytes in oesophageal squamous cell carcinoma. TCRdb fed the PCR reads into MiXCR, producing one record per CDR3 protein. Among some 11,000 distinct CDR3 sequences, around 56% were seen once, and the ten largest hold 19%. The specimen was esophageal tumor tissue. Source of these receptors: a female donor with esophageal squamous cell carcinoma. CDR3s include the opening cysteine and the closing phenylalanine or tryptophan. A D gene is named only where the DNA matches it firmly. Expanded clones get a size class; other rows say once, few or many, or leave the size out.

CDR3nt: TGTGCCAGCAGCTTAACGGGCTCAGACACAGATACGCAGTATTTT; CDR3aa: CASSLTGSDTDTQYF; j_gene: TRBJ2-3; v_gene: TRBV7-3; abundance: medium-sized; d_gene: NA
CDR3nt: TGTGCCAGCAGCCCTGAGGGGGGACTAGCGGCCAGGAAGCAGTACTTC; CDR3aa: CASSPEGGLAARKQYF; j_gene: TRBJ2-7; v_gene: TRBV7-8; abundance: NA; d_gene: TRBD2
CDR3nt: TGTGCCATCAGTGAGGGTCTGAATTCTGGGGCCAACGTCCTGACTTTC; CDR3aa: CAISEGLNSGANVLTF; j_gene: TRBJ2-6; v_gene: TRBV10-3; abundance: NA; d_gene: NA
CDR3nt: TGTGCCAGCAGTCATAGACCTGACAATGAGCAGTTCTTC; CDR3aa: CASSHRPDNEQFF; j_gene: TRBJ2-1; v_gene: TRBV2; abundance: once; d_gene: NA
CDR3nt: TGCGCCAGCAGCCAAGATATGGCGGGAGGGTTGGGTACGCAGTATTTT; CDR3aa: CASSQDMAGGLGTQYF; j_gene: TRBJ2-3; v_gene: TRBV4-1; abundance: many; d_gene: TRBD2
CDR3nt: TGTGCCAGCGGACGCTTGGATGAGCAGTTCTTC; CDR3aa: CASGRLDEQFF; j_gene: TRBJ2-1; v_gene: TRBV28; abundance: NA; d_gene: NA
CDR3nt: TGTGCCAGCAATCTACCCGGGACAGGATCCTACGAGCAGTACTTC; CDR3aa: CASNLPGTGSYEQYF; j_gene: TRBJ2-7; v_gene: TRBV2; abundance: few; d_gene: TRBD1
CDR3nt: TGTGCCAGCAGCCCCTTGGGACGCACAGATACGCAGTATTTT; CDR3aa: CASSPLGRTDTQYF; j_gene: TRBJ2-3; v_gene: TRBV7-2; abundance: few; d_gene: NA
CDR3nt: TGTGCCAGCAGCTTATGCCAGACCCCCAAAAACATTCAGTACTTC; CDR3aa: CASSLCQTPKNIQYF; j_gene: TRBJ2-4; v_gene: TRBV7-6; abundance: few; d_gene: NA
CDR3nt: TGTGCCAGCAGTGAAAACATAGCCGGGGAGCTGTTTTTT; CDR3aa: CASSENIAGELFF; j_gene: TRBJ2-2; v_gene: TRBV6-2/TRBV6-3; abundance: NA; d_gene: NA
CDR3nt: TGTGCCAGCAGCCCCAAGTTGGGGTCAGGGGCCTACAATGAGCAGTTCTTC; CDR3aa: CASSPKLGSGAYNEQFF; j_gene: TRBJ2-1; v_gene: TRBV7-9; abundance: few; d_gene: NA
CDR3nt: TGTGCCAGCAGCGTAGCTACAGGGCAGGGGATTGGACTAGCCTACAATGAGCAGTTCTTC; CDR3aa: CASSVATGQGIGLAYNEQFF; j_gene: TRBJ2-1; v_gene: TRBV9; abundance: few; d_gene: NA
CDR3nt: TGTGCCAGCAGTTCACTAGCGGGATACGAGCAGTACTTC; CDR3aa: CASSSLAGYEQYF; j_gene: TRBJ2-7; v_gene: TRBV7-2; abundance: NA; d_gene: TRBD2
CDR3nt: TGTGCCAGCAGCTTGTCCATGTATGAGCAGTTCTTC; CDR3aa: CASSLSMYEQFF; j_gene: TRBJ2-1; v_gene: TRBV5-3; abundance: once; d_gene: NA
CDR3nt: TGCGCCAGCAGCCAAGCGGGGGATGAGCAGTTCTTC; CDR3aa: CASSQAGDEQFF; j_gene: TRBJ2-1; v_gene: TRBV4-1; abundance: few; d_gene: NA
CDR3nt: TGTGCCAGCAGCGCGACTAGCGCCGGGGCCAACGTCCTGACTTTC; CDR3aa: CASSATSAGANVLTF; j_gene: TRBJ2-6; v_gene: TRBV7-2; abundance: NA; d_gene: TRBD2
CDR3nt: TGTGCCAGCAGTATCGACAGGGGAAACACCGGGGAGCTGTTTTTT; CDR3aa: CASSIDRGNTGELFF; j_gene: TRBJ2-2; v_gene: TRBV27; abundance: many; d_gene: TRBD1
CDR3nt: TGTGCCAGCAGCCGACGGACTAGCGGGATTTTGGAGCAGTTCTTC; CDR3aa: CASSRRTSGILEQFF; j_gene: TRBJ2-1; v_gene: TRBV7-6; abundance: NA; d_gene: TRBD2
CDR3nt: TGTGCCAGCACAGACAGGGGGGACGAGACCCAGTACTTC; CDR3aa: CASTDRGDETQYF; j_gene: TRBJ2-5; v_gene: TRBV2; abundance: many; d_gene: TRBD1
CDR3nt: TGTGCCAGCAGCCAAGCGGGGTTCTCTGGAAACACCATATATTTT; CDR3aa: CASSQAGFSGNTIYF; j_gene: TRBJ1-3; v_gene: TRBV4-2; abundance: few; d_gene: NA
CDR3nt: TGTGCCAGCAGCAGCAGGGAGGAAAGCGAGCAGTTCTTC; CDR3aa: CASSSREESEQFF; j_gene: TRBJ2-1; v_gene: TRBV7-2; abundance: NA; d_gene: NA
CDR3nt: TGTGCCAGCAGCTTGGTGGGTGAGCAGTTCTTC; CDR3aa: CASSLVGEQFF; j_gene: TRBJ2-1; v_gene: TRBV5-4; abundance: NA; d_gene: NA
CDR3nt: TGTGCCAGCAGCTTGGGCACCGGGGAGCTGTACTTC; CDR3aa: CASSLGTGELYF; j_gene: TRBJ2-1; v_gene: TRBV7-3; abundance: few; d_gene: NA
CDR3nt: TGTGCCAGCAGTTACTCAGGGACTAGCGGCCCCACTAGCACAGATACGCAGTATTTT; CDR3aa: CASSYSGTSGPTSTDTQYF; j_gene: TRBJ2-3; v_gene: TRBV6-6; abundance: NA; d_gene: TRBD2
CDR3nt: TGCGCCAGCAGTGAATCGGGACGGCCCACGTCCCAGTACTTC; CDR3aa: CASSESGRPTSQYF; j_gene: TRBJ2-5; v_gene: TRBV10-1; abundance: NA; d_gene: NA
CDR3nt: TGTGCCACCAGCAGAAGACAGGGACAGGGTTTCGAGCAGTACTTC; CDR3aa: CATSRRQGQGFEQYF; j_gene: TRBJ2-7; v_gene: TRBV15; abundance: NA; d_gene: TRBD1
CDR3nt: TGTGCCAGCAGTACACAGGGTGATCAGCCCCAGCATTTT; CDR3aa: CASSTQGDQPQHF; j_gene: TRBJ1-5; v_gene: TRBV28; abundance: once; d_gene: NA
CDR3nt: TGTGCCAGCAGCACGAGACAGGGAAACTATGGCTACACCTTC; CDR3aa: CASSTRQGNYGYTF; j_gene: TRBJ1-2; v_gene: TRBV11-3; abundance: medium-sized; d_gene: TRBD1
CDR3nt: TGTGCCAGCAGTGAATTTACCCAGACAGGAGGTGTTGTCGGGGAGCTGTTTTTT; CDR3aa: CASSEFTQTGGVVGELFF; j_gene: TRBJ2-2; v_gene: TRBV28; abundance: NA; d_gene: NA
CDR3nt: TGTGCCAGCAAGTCGACTAGCGGGAGGGGAGAGACCCAGTACTTC; CDR3aa: CASKSTSGRGETQYF; j_gene: TRBJ2-5; v_gene: TRBV11-2; abundance: NA; d_gene: TRBD2
CDR3nt: TGTGCCAGCAGCCCGCAGAACACCGGGGAGCTGTTTTTT; CDR3aa: CASSPQNTGELFF; j_gene: TRBJ2-2; v_gene: TRBV7-2; abundance: NA; d_gene: NA
CDR3nt: TGTGCCAGCAGTTACGCCCAGACCAGTGGTACGCAGTATTTT; CDR3aa: CASSYAQTSGTQYF; j_gene: TRBJ2-3; v_gene: TRBV6-8; abundance: NA; d_gene: NA
CDR3nt: TGTGCCAGCAGCCGTATCCGAGACAGCCACAATGAGCAGTTCTTC; CDR3aa: CASSRIRDSHNEQFF; j_gene: TRBJ2-1; v_gene: TRBV5-6; abundance: NA; d_gene: NA
CDR3nt: TGTGCCACCAGTGAGCGGGCCCCCATGGGTGAGCAGTTCTTC; CDR3aa: CATSERAPMGEQFF; j_gene: TRBJ2-1; v_gene: TRBV24-1; abundance: few; d_gene: NA
CDR3nt: TGTGCCAGCAGTTTATTTGCACTAGAGGGGGATACGCAGTATTTT; CDR3aa: CASSLFALEGDTQYF; j_gene: TRBJ2-3; v_gene: TRBV28; abundance: NA; d_gene: NA
CDR3nt: TGTGCCACCAGTGAGGGTAGCGAGCAGTTCTTC; CDR3aa: CATSEGSEQFF; j_gene: TRBJ2-1; v_gene: TRBV24-1; abundance: NA; d_gene: NA
CDR3nt: TGTGCCAGCAGCTTAGCGGCGGAATCCTACAATGAGCAGTACTTC; CDR3aa: CASSLAAESYNEQYF; j_gene: TRBJ2-7; v_gene: TRBV7-6; abundance: NA; d_gene: NA
CDR3nt: TGTGCCAGCAGCCTGACTAGAGGGGATGAGCAGTTCTTC; CDR3aa: CASSLTRGDEQFF; j_gene: TRBJ2-1; v_gene: TRBV7-6; abundance: medium-sized; d_gene: NA
CDR3nt: TGTGCCAGCAGCTTACAGGGGCAGTCGGCCGGGGAGCTGTTTTTT; CDR3aa: CASSLQGQSAGELFF; j_gene: TRBJ2-2; v_gene: TRBV7-2; abundance: NA; d_gene: NA
CDR3nt: TGTGCCAGCAGCGTACGGATCGACTCCTACGAGCAGTACTTC; CDR3aa: CASSVRIDSYEQYF; j_gene: TRBJ2-7; v_gene: TRBV7-2; abundance: NA; d_gene: NA
CDR3nt: TGTGCCAGCAGCTTAAGCGGCAATGAGCAGTTCTTC; CDR3aa: CASSLSGNEQFF; j_gene: TRBJ2-1; v_gene: TRBV7-6; abundance: NA; d_gene: NA
CDR3nt: TGTGCCAGCACACAAGGGACTAGCGACACAGATACGCAGTATTTT; CDR3aa: CASTQGTSDTDTQYF; j_gene: TRBJ2-3; v_gene: TRBV7-3; abundance: NA; d_gene: TRBD2
CDR3nt: TGTGCCAGCAGCTCGCTAGCGGCTAGCACAGATACGCAGTATTTT; CDR3aa: CASSSLAASTDTQYF; j_gene: TRBJ2-3; v_gene: TRBV11-2; abundance: medium-sized; d_gene: TRBD2
CDR3nt: TGTGCCAGCAGAAAGACAGGGCCGGGCACTGAAGCTTTCTTT; CDR3aa: CASRKTGPGTEAFF; j_gene: TRBJ1-1; v_gene: TRBV2; abundance: many; d_gene: TRBD1
CDR3nt: TGTGCCAGCAGCCGGTGGAGTACAGGGGGCTGGGACGAGCAGTACTTC; CDR3aa: CASSRWSTGGWDEQYF; j_gene: TRBJ2-7; v_gene: TRBV7-8; abundance: NA; d_gene: TRBD1
CDR3nt: TGTGCCAGCAGCCCAAGGGTGGGTCAGCCCCAGCATTTT; CDR3aa: CASSPRVGQPQHF; j_gene: TRBJ1-5; v_gene: TRBV7-8; abundance: medium-sized; d_gene: NA
CDR3nt: TGTGCCAGCAGCTTAGATCTAGCGGTTCACTACGAGCAGTACTTC; CDR3aa: CASSLDLAVHYEQYF; j_gene: TRBJ2-7; v_gene: TRBV7-9; abundance: medium-sized; d_gene: TRBD2
CDR3nt: TGTGCCAGCAGCCAACTAACTAGCCAATTCTCCTACAATGAGCAGTTCTTC; CDR3aa: CASSQLTSQFSYNEQFF; j_gene: TRBJ2-1; v_gene: TRBV7-6; abundance: NA; d_gene: NA
CDR3nt: TGTGCCAGCAGCCCCCGGGACGGCTCACCCCTCCACTTC; CDR3aa: CASSPRDGSPLHF; j_gene: TRBJ1-6; v_gene: TRBV7-8; abundance: NA; d_gene: NA
CDR3nt: TGTGCCAGCAGTGATCGTTTGCTAGCGACAGATACGCAGTATTTC; CDR3aa: CASSDRLLATDTQYF; j_gene: TRBJ2-3; v_gene: TRBV6-1; abundance: NA; d_gene: NA
CDR3nt: TGTGCCAGCAGTTACTCACTAGCGGCGGGCGTAGGGTTCTTC; CDR3aa: CASSYSLAAGVGFF; j_gene: TRBJ2-1; v_gene: TRBV6-6; abundance: NA; d_gene: TRBD2
CDR3nt: TGTGCCATCAGTAGCGGGGACTTAGCGGGTGAGCAGTACTTC; CDR3aa: CAISSGDLAGEQYF; j_gene: TRBJ2-7; v_gene: TRBV10-3; abundance: NA; d_gene: TRBD2
CDR3nt: TGTGCCAGCAGTTGGGACAGGGCCGGAATTCAAGAGACCCAGTACTTC; CDR3aa: CASSWDRAGIQETQYF; j_gene: TRBJ2-5; v_gene: TRBV12-3/TRBV12-4; abundance: few; d_gene: TRBD1
CDR3nt: TGTGCCAGCAGCTTGACGGATTCACCCCTCCACTTT; CDR3aa: CASSLTDSPLHF; j_gene: TRBJ1-6; v_gene: TRBV7-3; abundance: NA; d_gene: NA